This record looks at one T cell receptor (beta chain) sequence and its context. What it binds is unknown. The data were obtained in a study of vaccination effects on CD4 cells after COVID-19. In germline, CDR1 is SGDLS, CDR2 YYNGEE. Trimming removed 5 bases at V and 2 bases at J, with 8 bases between. The CDR3 has 13 amino acids. This table comes from immunoSEQ multiplex PCR, and its TCRdb copy is limited to in-frame clones, with some not included. Altogether 67,000 or so clones are present, approximately 70% being singletons, with the ten largest covering under 4.5%. Before sequencing took place, the ViraFEST assay used viral peptide pools to expand antigen-specific CD4+ T cells. Culture lasted around eleven days before CD4+ T cell isolation. Nucleocapsid antibodies were negative in the vaccine recipients, who had never had SARS-CoV-2 infection. General study findings and limits: Late after vaccination, infection- and vaccine-induced clones showed marked clonal contraction. Cross-reactivity toward common cold coronaviruses was confined to only 1 of 255 vaccine-induced clones in healthy vaccinees.

The rearrangement uses TRBV9 and TRBJ1-3; D unclear. The sequence came from a human donor who received a COVID-19 vaccine. Sequences were derived from CD4+ T cells from PBMCs cultured with HCoV-OC43 spike peptides, sampled before COVID-19 vaccination. Documented subset: HCoV-OC43 spike overlapping peptide pool stimulation. The CDR3 DNA reads as TGTGCCAGCAGTCGGGAAGCTGGAAACACCATATATTTT. Translating gives CASSREAGNTIYF.